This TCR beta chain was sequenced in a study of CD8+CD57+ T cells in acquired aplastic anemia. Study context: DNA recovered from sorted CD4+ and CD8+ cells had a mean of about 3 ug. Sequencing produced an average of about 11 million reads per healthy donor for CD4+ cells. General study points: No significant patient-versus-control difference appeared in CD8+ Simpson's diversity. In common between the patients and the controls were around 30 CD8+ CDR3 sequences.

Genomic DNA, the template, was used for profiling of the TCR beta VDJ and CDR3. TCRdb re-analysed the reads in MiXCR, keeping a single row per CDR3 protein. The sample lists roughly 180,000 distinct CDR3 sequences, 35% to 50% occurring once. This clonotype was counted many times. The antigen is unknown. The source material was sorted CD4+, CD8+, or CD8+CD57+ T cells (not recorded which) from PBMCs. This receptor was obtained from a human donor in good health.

The CDR3 protein is CSARLGAGNEQFF. The CDR3 coding sequence is TGCAGTGCTCGACTGGGGGCGGGCAATGAGCAGTTCTTC. The chain employs TRBV20-1 and TRBJ2-1, with a tentative D call TRBD1 (6 bases). This CDR3 region has 13 residues. V lost 5 bases to trimming and J lost 6 bases, with 14 bases between them. Germline V gene sequence: CDR1 DFQATT, CDR2 SNEGSKA (reference sequence).